These T cell receptor beta chains were read from a single sample in a study of shared clonotypes between healthy human individuals. The protocol was immunoSEQ multiplex PCR, while the TCRdb copy is restricted to in-frame clones and leaves out a portion. Of roughly 1.4 million clones listed, approximately 98.5% are singletons. The sample was naive CD4+ T cells sorted from blood. Every receptor here comes from a man aged 25 to 40 in good health. Both conserved end residues are part of each CDR3. The order of the fields is clone size, V gene, D gene, J gene, CDR3 DNA, CDR3 protein. D genes are given only for firm matches. Rows may omit the clone size; those that give it use once, few, many or a size class.

>NA|TRBV28|TRBD1|TRBJ1-2
TGTGCCAGCAGTTTGTACAGGGGTAATGGCTACACCTTC
CASSLYRGNGYTF
>NA|TRBV7-9|NA|TRBJ2-7
TGTGCCAGCAGCTTAGAGAGTCCCCCATACGAGCAGTACTTC
CASSLESPPYEQYF
>NA|TRBV2|NA|TRBJ1-5
TGTGCCAGCAGTGGGAGGGGAAATCAGCCCCAGCATTTT
CASSGRGNQPQHF
>NA|TRBV18|TRBD1|TRBJ1-1
TGTGCCAGCTCACCAGAGTTCCGGGACAGGGGGACTGAAGCTTTCTTT
CASSPEFRDRGTEAFF
>NA|TRBV9|NA|TRBJ2-7
TGTGCCAGCAGCGTAATGGGGTCGACCGACTACGAGCAGTACTTC
CASSVMGSTDYEQYF
>NA|TRBV5-1|NA|TRBJ2-5
TGCGCCAGCAGCTCCGGGATCCAAGAGACCCAGTACTTC
CASSSGIQETQYF
>NA|TRBV7-9|NA|TRBJ2-1
TGTGCCAGCAGCTTAGGGGCCGACGATGAGCAGTTCTTC
CASSLGADDEQFF
>NA|TRBV9|TRBD2|TRBJ2-3
TGTGCCAGCAGCGGACCATCCGGGACTAACACGCAGTATTTT
CASSGPSGTNTQYF
>NA|TRBV5-1|NA|TRBJ1-2
TGCGCCAGCAGCAGAGGGCTACGGGATGGCTACACCTTC
CASSRGLRDGYTF
>NA|TRBV28|NA|TRBJ1-4
TGTGCCAGCAGTCCCCAGCGGGGGACAAATGAAAAACTGTTTTTT
CASSPQRGTNEKLFF
>NA|TRBV5-4|NA|TRBJ2-3
TGTGCCAGCAGCTTGGAAGGGGACACAGATACGCAGTATTTT
CASSLEGDTDTQYF
>NA|TRBV5-1|TRBD2|TRBJ2-1
TGCGCCAGCCTTCTAGGGACTAGCGGGAGAAGGGACAATGAGCAGTTCTTC
CASLLGTSGRRDNEQFF
>NA|TRBV10-3|TRBD2|TRBJ2-1
TGTGCCATCAGTGAGGGGGGGACTGGACTAGCGCACAATGAGCAGTTCTTC
CAISEGGTGLAHNEQFF
>NA|TRBV5-1|NA|TRBJ1-5
TGCGCCAGCAGCCGGAGCGTAGGGGGCAATCAGCCCCAGCATTTT
CASSRSVGGNQPQHF
>NA|TRBV6-1|NA|TRBJ2-2
TGTGCCAGCAGTGAATTCGCGAAGGAGCTGTTTTTT
CASSEFAKELFF
>NA|TRBV5-6|TRBD2|TRBJ2-5
TGTGCCAGCAGCTTGGGGGCAGGACTAGTCGAGACCCAGTACTTC
CASSLGAGLVETQYF
>NA|TRBV29-1|NA|TRBJ2-5
TGCAGCTCTGGACTCATGCAAGAGACCCAGTACTTC
CSSGLMQETQYF
>NA|TRBV6-5|NA|TRBJ2-6
TGTGCCAGCAGTTACTGGGTGAGCTCTGGGGCCAACGTCCTGACTTTC
CASSYWVSSGANVLTF
>NA|TRBV14|NA|TRBJ2-7
TGTGCCAGCAGCCACGTCGGAGCCTACGAGCAGTACTTC
CASSHVGAYEQYF
>NA|TRBV12-5|TRBD2|TRBJ2-3
TGTGCTAGTGGTTTGGGGAGCGGGACCGGCACAGATACGCAGTATTTT
CASGLGSGTGTDTQYF
>NA|TRBV27|TRBD2|TRBJ2-3
TGTGCCAGCAGTCACTTAACTAGCGCACCAAACACAGATACGCAGTATTTT
CASSHLTSAPNTDTQYF
>NA|TRBV18|NA|TRBJ2-1
TGTGCCAGCTCACCCCCGAACAATGAGCAGTTCTTC
CASSPPNNEQFF
>NA|TRBV27|TRBD2|TRBJ2-7
TGTGCCAGCAGCCGAGGACTAGCGGGTGTCGAGCAGTACTTC
CASSRGLAGVEQYF
>NA|TRBV11-3|NA|TRBJ2-7
TGTGCCAGCAGCTTAGGGTCATATTCCCGCGAGCAGTACTTC
CASSLGSYSREQYF
>NA|TRBV28|NA|TRBJ1-1
TGTGCCAGCAGCCTGGTTACGACTAAGAACACTGAAGCTTTCTTT
CASSLVTTKNTEAFF
>NA|TRBV27|NA|TRBJ2-1
TGTGCCAGCAGCTACCGTGGCAATGAGCAGTTCTTC
CASSYRGNEQFF
>NA|TRBV30|TRBD1|TRBJ1-5
TGTGCCTGGAGTGTACTTGGGACAGGGGCGTCCAATCAGCCCCAGCATTTT
CAWSVLGTGASNQPQHF
>NA|TRBV5-1|NA|TRBJ2-7
TGCGCCAGCAGCTTTAGTGGCCAGCAGTACTTC
CASSFSGQQYF
>NA|TRBV18|NA|TRBJ1-4
TGTGCCAGCTCACCGACAGATCCCAGCCGGAATTTATTTGGGTTTTTTTTT
CASSPTDPSRNLFGFFF
>NA|TRBV2|TRBD1|TRBJ2-7
TGTGCCAGCAGCCGGGACAGAGGGACCTCCTACGAGCAGTACTTC
CASSRDRGTSYEQYF
>NA|TRBV4-3|TRBD2|TRBJ2-5
TGCGCCAGCAGCCAGGGAAACGGGGCGGGAGGGGAGACCCAGTACTTC
CASSQGNGAGGETQYF
>NA|TRBV5-1|TRBD1|TRBJ1-5
TGCGCCAGCAGCGCGGGGACAGGGGAGCTGTATAGCAATCAGCCCCAGCATTTT
CASSAGTGELYSNQPQHF
>NA|TRBV7-6|TRBD1|TRBJ2-1
TGTGCCAGCAGCCGGCCGGGACAGAACAATGAGCAGTTCTTC
CASSRPGQNNEQFF
>NA|TRBV4-3|TRBD2|TRBJ2-1
TGCGCCAGCAGCCAAGAACAACTAGCGGGAACCTACAATGAGCAGTTCTTC
CASSQEQLAGTYNEQFF
>NA|TRBV20-1|NA|TRBJ2-7
TGCAGTGCTACCGGAGTGGACAGCCAGTACTTC
CSATGVDSQYF
>NA|TRBV2|NA|TRBJ2-5
TGTGCCAGCATGGAAAGGGAAGAGACCCAGTACTTC
CASMEREETQYF
>NA|TRBV19|TRBD2|TRBJ2-3
TGTGCCAGTAATTTTGCGGGAGGGTTAGATACGCAGTATTTT
CASNFAGGLDTQYF
>NA|TRBV4-1|NA|TRBJ2-2
TGCGCCAGCAGCCGCCAAACCGGGACGGCGAACACCGGGGAGCTGTTTTTT
CASSRQTGTANTGELFF
>NA|TRBV7-8|NA|TRBJ2-3
TGTGCCAGCAGCTTCTTACGCACAGATACGCAGTATTTT
CASSFLRTDTQYF
>NA|TRBV7-2|TRBD2|TRBJ2-7
TGTGCCAGCAGCTTATACCAGAGCGGGATTGGAAACGAGCAGTACTTC
CASSLYQSGIGNEQYF
>NA|TRBV28|NA|TRBJ2-3
TGTGCCAGCAGCACTCCCGGAACAAATACGCAGTATTTT
CASSTPGTNTQYF
>NA|TRBV5-1|NA|TRBJ2-2
TGCGCCAGCAGCCTTCTCGGGACTCCCTTCACCGGGGAGCTGTTTTTT
CASSLLGTPFTGELFF
>NA|TRBV12-2|NA|TRBJ1-5
TGTGCAAGTCGCTTAGTAGCCCACAGGGGGACCCACCAGCCCCAGCATTTT
CASRLVAHRGTHQPQHF
>NA|TRBV7-2|TRBD2|TRBJ2-1
TGTGCCAGCAGCTTAGCCTTTGGTCTTGCGGGAGGTTACAATGAGCAGTTCTTC
CASSLAFGLAGGYNEQFF
>once|TRBV9|NA|TRBJ2-3
TGTGCCAGCAGCGAGTACCAAGGGCCAGATACGCAGTATTTT
CASSEYQGPDTQYF
>NA|TRBV28|NA|TRBJ2-7
TGTGCCAGCAGTACAATCCTCGAGCAGTACTTC
CASSTILEQYF
>NA|TRBV5-1|NA|TRBJ2-1
TGCGCCAGCAGCGGCGGGAAGGGTGAGCAGTTCTTC
CASSGGKGEQFF
>NA|TRBV28|NA|TRBJ2-2
TGTGCCAGCTGGAGCGCGAGCAGCGCCGGGGAGCTGTTTTTT
CASWSASSAGELFF
>NA|TRBV7-2|TRBD1|TRBJ2-1
TGTGCCAGCAGGTTCAACAGGGGTGAGCAGTTCTTC
CASRFNRGEQFF
>NA|TRBV10-1|TRBD2|TRBJ2-1
TGCGCCAGCAGTGAGAACCGGGCGGGAGTCCCCTACAATGAGCAGTTCTTC
CASSENRAGVPYNEQFF
>NA|TRBV5-4|NA|TRBJ2-7
TGTGCCAGCAGCCTCGGGACGGAGCAGTACTTC
CASSLGTEQYF
>NA|TRBV5-5|NA|TRBJ1-5
TGTGCCAGCAGCTTTGGGTTTGAAGTGGGGCCCAATCAGCCCCAGCATTTT
CASSFGFEVGPNQPQHF
>NA|TRBV6-6|NA|TRBJ2-7
TGTGCCAGCAGAGATCGGAGCTACGAGCAGTACTTC
CASRDRSYEQYF